The rows below give T cell receptor beta chains drawn from one sample of a study of blood T cell repertoires in COVID-19. Method: immunoSEQ multiplex PCR; TCRdb's copy keeps in-frame clones and lacks some. The data contain about 260,000 clones, approximately 87% of them seen just once; the ten biggest clones take up approximately 9%. Sequenced: peripheral blood. Source of these receptors: a human donor in a cohort sampled during active COVID-19. CDR3s leave out the opening cysteine and the closing phenylalanine or tryptophan. Each record gives: V gene, J gene, CDR3 protein.

TRBV2,TRBJ2-3,ASSNIAGAADTQY
TRBV19,TRBJ2-5,ASRPGGRGETQY
TRBV5-1,TRBJ2-3,ASSPSASGTDTQY
TRBV14,TRBJ1-1,ASSQARGGVGFNTEAF
TRBV18,TRBJ1-4,ASSPLTGRLGTNEKLF
TRBV4-3,TRBJ1-6,ASSPEGGSISPLH
TRBV7-6,TRBJ2-7,ASSPRTGIYEQY
TRBV15,TRBJ1-1,ATSRDAWTGGIEAF
TRBV6-5,TRBJ2-1,ASRKAGAPGNEQF
TRBV28,TRBJ1-5,ASSYRGQGLNQPQH
TRBV6-6,TRBJ1-2,ASSYSSRANYGYT
TRBV6-5,TRBJ1-5,ASKRRADNQPQH
TRBV4-3,TRBJ2-2,ASSPLAGTNTGELF
TRBV2,TRBJ1-2,ACGGQSYGYT
TRBV10-3,TRBJ1-1,AISDAPGTGSSEAF
TRBV20-1,TRBJ2-1,SARAIEQF
TRBV6-5,TRBJ1-4,ASRPHRGGDEKLF
TRBV7-9,TRBJ1-6,ASSTGHPNSPLH
TRBV18,TRBJ2-1,ASSPFSGGAGNEQF
TRBV2,TRBJ2-1,ASSRQVPEQF
TRBV27,TRBJ2-7,ASSHTNYEQY
TRBV15,TRBJ2-6,ATSPPRQGLGANVLT
TRBV11-2,TRBJ2-1,ASRPGLATYNEQF
TRBV11-3,TRBJ2-1,ASSHGPPGYNEQF
TRBV23-1,TRBJ2-6,AASPGRTSSGANVLT
TRBV11-2,TRBJ1-5,ASSPPGVRYNQPQH
TRBV4-3,TRBJ1-4,ASSQTGTENEKLF
TRBV4-1,TRBJ2-7,ASSQDYPGTVSDEQY
TRBV13,TRBJ2-5,ASSPGTNQETQY
TRBV28,TRBJ2-7,ASTEGPLQGTSYEQY
TRBV18,TRBJ1-1,ASSQNRGNTEAF
TRBV6-4,TRBJ2-1,ASSEPPGTLQSDEQF
TRBV7-2,TRBJ1-3,ASSSGQGTGNTIY
TRBV7-6,TRBJ2-5,ASSPRGGWETQY
TRBV5-1,TRBJ2-3,ASSLEGQGTDTQY
TRBV19,TRBJ2-6,ASTNPGAGANVLT
TRBV11-3,TRBJ2-2,ASSLGASGNTGELF
TRBV5-1,TRBJ2-7,ASSSNRGEGEQY
TRBV18,TRBJ1-5,ASSPRERSNQPQH
TRBV9,TRBJ2-6,ASSPRLGSSGANVLT
TRBV4-3,TRBJ2-1,ASSPTWPSYNEQF
TRBV7-9,TRBJ2-7,ASSPPGQGYYEQY
TRBV11-2,TRBJ2-3,ASSPSAGGPTDTQY
TRBV2,TRBJ1-2,ASCASTVYGYT